The T cell receptor (beta chain) under discussion was sequenced for a study of blood T cell repertoires in COVID-19. Study-wide context: Samples came from the United States, Italy and Spain, spanning acute and convalescent COVID-19. PBMCs, B-cell-depleted T cells, or T cells provided the cDNA or gDNA that made up the material.

Germline V gives CDR1 SGHDT, CDR2 YYEEEE. This CDR3 comprises 15 residues. J was trimmed by 4 bases and V by 4 bases; bases with no gene match: 10. Per the study methods: Nucleated cell number was recorded as an estimate derived from reference gene primer amplification. Profiled with immunoSEQ multiplex PCR; TCRdb holds only in-frame clones, not every one. The V and J calls and clone size come from that table; D and trimming were worked out from the DNA. The data show 200,000 to 300,000 clones, about nine tenths seen once. The sequenced sample consisted of peripheral blood. The source of this sequence is a middle-aged woman who had recovered from COVID-19. This chain links TRBV5-6 with TRBJ1-2; 7 positions match TRBD1. The CDR3 sequence: CASSLLDRRSYGYTF. The DNA of the CDR3 is TGTGCCAGCAGCCTGCTGGACAGGCGGTCCTATGGCTACACCTTC.